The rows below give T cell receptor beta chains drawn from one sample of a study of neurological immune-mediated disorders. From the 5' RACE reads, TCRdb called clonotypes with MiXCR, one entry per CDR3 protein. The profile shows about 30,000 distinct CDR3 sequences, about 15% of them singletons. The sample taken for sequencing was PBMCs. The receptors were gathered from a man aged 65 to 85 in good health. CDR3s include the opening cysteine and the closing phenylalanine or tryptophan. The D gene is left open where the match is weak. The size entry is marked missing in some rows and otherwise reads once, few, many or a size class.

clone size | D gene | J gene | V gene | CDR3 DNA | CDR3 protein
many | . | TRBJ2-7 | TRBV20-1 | TGCAGTGCTAGATCTCCCGGGGCAGGGTCCGTTGAGCAGTACTTC | CSARSPGAGSVEQYF
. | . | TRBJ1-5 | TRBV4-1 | TGCGCCAGCAGCCAAGATGTCACGGTTAGCAATCAGCCCCAGCATTTT | CASSQDVTVSNQPQHF
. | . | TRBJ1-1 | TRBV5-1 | TGCGCCAGCAGCTTGGGACAGCCCACTGAAGCTTTCTTT | CASSLGQPTEAFF
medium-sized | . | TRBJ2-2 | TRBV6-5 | TGTGCCAGCAGTTACTCTGGAGGGGGCTTCACCGGGGAGCTGTTTTTT | CASSYSGGGFTGELFF
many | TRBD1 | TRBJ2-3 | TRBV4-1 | TGCGCCAGCAGAAGGACAGGGTTGACAGATACGCAGTATTTT | CASRRTGLTDTQYF
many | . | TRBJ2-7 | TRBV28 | TGTGCCAGCAGTCGCGACAGCTACGAGCAGTACTTC | CASSRDSYEQYF
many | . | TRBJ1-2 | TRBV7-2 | TGTGCCAGCAGCCTACTGGGGGGCCAGGCCACTAACTATGGCTACACCTTC | CASSLLGGQATNYGYTF
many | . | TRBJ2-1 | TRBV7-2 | TGTGCCAGCAGCTGGTACAATGAGCAGTTCTTC | CASSWYNEQFF
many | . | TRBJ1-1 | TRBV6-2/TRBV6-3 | TGTGCCAGCAGAGGCAGCATGAACACTGAAGCTTTCTTT | CASRGSMNTEAFF
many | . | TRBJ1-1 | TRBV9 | TGTGCCAGCAGCGCGGGAACAATGAACACTGAAGCTTTCTTT | CASSAGTMNTEAFF
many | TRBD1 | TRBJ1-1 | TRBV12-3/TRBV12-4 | TGTGCCAGCAACCCCGGGACAGGTGCTTTCTTT | CASNPGTGAFF
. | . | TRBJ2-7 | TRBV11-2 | TGTGCCAGCAGCATTAGCTCCTACGAGCAGTACTTC | CASSISSYEQYF
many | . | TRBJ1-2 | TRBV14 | TGTGCCAGCAGCCAACTTTCCGGGACTGAGAACTATGGCTACACCTTC | CASSQLSGTENYGYTF
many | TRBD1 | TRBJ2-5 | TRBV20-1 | TGCAGTGCTAGGGGGGACAGGGGAAAAGAGACCCAGTACTTC | CSARGDRGKETQYF
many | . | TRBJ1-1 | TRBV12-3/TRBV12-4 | TGTGCCAGCAGTTCCCGAATCGCCAGGGCCCTGGGCACTGAAGCTTTCTTT | CASSSRIARALGTEAFF
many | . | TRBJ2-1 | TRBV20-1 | TGCAGTGCTACAGGGCAGGGGCGAAGTTTTGAGCAGTTCTTC | CSATGQGRSFEQFF
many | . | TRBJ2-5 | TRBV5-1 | TGCGCCAGCAGCTCCCAAGAGACCCAGTACTTC | CASSSQETQYF
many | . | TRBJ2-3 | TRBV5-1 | TGCGCCAGCGGCAACGGCGGGGACCTCACAGATACGCAGTATTTT | CASGNGGDLTDTQYF
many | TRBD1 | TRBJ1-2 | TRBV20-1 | TGCAGTGCTAGAGAAGCAGGGGGGTTCGATGGCTACACCTTC | CSAREAGGFDGYTF
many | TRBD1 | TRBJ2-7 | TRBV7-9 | TGTGCCAGCAGCGCAGACAGGGCCTACGAGCAGTACTTC | CASSADRAYEQYF
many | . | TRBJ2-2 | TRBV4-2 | TGTGCCAGCAGCCAGACTCGGGCTGGGGAGCTGTTTTTT | CASSQTRAGELFF
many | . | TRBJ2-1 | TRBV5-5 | TGTGCCAGCAGCTTAGGCCCCAGGGGAGTAGATGAGCAGTTCTTC | CASSLGPRGVDEQFF
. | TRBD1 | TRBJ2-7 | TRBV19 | TGTGCCAGTAGTGTCCACACGGGACAGGGAAATCCCTACGAGCAGTACTTC | CASSVHTGQGNPYEQYF
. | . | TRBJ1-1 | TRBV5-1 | TGCGCCAGCAGCCCCCCCTGGGAGAGTGAAGCTTTCTTT | CASSPPWESEAFF
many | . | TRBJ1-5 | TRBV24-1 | TGTGCCACCAGCGAAGCAGGGGCTTCGGATCAGCCCCAGCATTTT | CATSEAGASDQPQHF
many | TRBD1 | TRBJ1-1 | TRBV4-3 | TGCGCCAGCAGCCAAGAGTGGACAGGGACTGAAGCTTTCTTT | CASSQEWTGTEAFF
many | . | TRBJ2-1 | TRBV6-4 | TGTGCCAGCAGTGCACAAGTTTTGACTAGTGCATTCCTCAATGAGCAGTTCTTC | CASSAQVLTSAFLNEQFF
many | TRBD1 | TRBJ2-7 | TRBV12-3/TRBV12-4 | TGTGCCAGCAGACCAGAACAGGGGGCGGGCCACGAGCAGTACTTC | CASRPEQGAGHEQYF
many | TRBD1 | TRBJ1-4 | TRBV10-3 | TGTGCCATCGGGGGGACAGATAATGAAAAACTGTTTTTT | CAIGGTDNEKLFF